The sequence of this T cell receptor (beta chain) was determined in a study of T cell responses to AZD1222 COVID-19 vaccine. This CDR3 contains 15 residues. Germline V CDR1 and CDR2: KGHSY, FQNENV. V lost 6 bases and J lost 2; bases outside the gene matches: 6. Findings and limits, study-wide: Spike was spanned by vaccine-associated CD4 TCRs, which were dominant at 160-218 and 743-854. Clonal diversity was possibly underestimated, and the donors were mostly white British, with more females.

As for this clone: Its antigen remains unknown.

The repertoire was sequenced with immunoSEQ multiplex PCR; TCRdb's copy has only in-frame clones and lacks some. The data show around 120,000 clones, 92% seen once. The clonotype comes from an adult in good health. This chain uses TRBV16 with TRBJ2-3; TRBD1 matches at 9 bases. Source: peripheral blood, taken on day 0 of AZD1222 vaccination. The CDR3 protein is CASRQGAISTDTQYF. CDR3 nucleotides: TGTGCCAGCAGACAGGGGGCCATATCCACAGATACGCAGTATTTT.